This TCR beta chain comes out of a study of blood T cells in healthy people across ages. V lost 3 bases and J lost 0; bases outside the gene matches: 7. CDR1 and CDR2 (germline): ENHRY, SYGVKD. CDR3 length equals 16 residues. This clonotype was picked up many times. A J-beta primer mix and a sample-barcoded 5' primer were used in a second PCR of about 7 to 12 cycles. TCRdb reprocessed the 5' RACE reads via MiXCR and lists one record per CDR3 protein. This table holds 850,000 to 950,000 distinct CDR3 sequences, around 28% found once. Sequenced input: blood. This sequence was found in a woman of 80 years or more in good health. The V call is TRBV10-3, the J call TRBJ2-7, with 8 bases that match TRBD1. The chain's CDR3 is CAISDPGQGASYEQYF. CDR3 coding DNA: TGTGCCATCAGTGACCCCGGACAGGGCGCCTCCTACGAGCAGTACTTC.